This T cell receptor (beta chain) was found in a study of cytomegalovirus exposure and HLA in healthy donors. Study-wide points: Within the roughly 120 validation repertoires, first-cohort TCR clusters tended to co-occur, according to a later analysis.

Profiling relied on immunoSEQ multiplex PCR, and the TCRdb table lists in-frame clones only, not all of them. The sample consists of about 280,000 clones, more than 75% of them appearing once. Comments on this clone: Its antigen is still unknown.

The CDR3 is 13 amino acids. Germline loops: CDR1 LNHNV, CDR2 YYDKDF (reference sequence). The V and J ends lost 5 bases and 14 bases respectively, with 20 bases between them. The source is a young woman in good health and CMV-seronegative. This rearrangement joins TRBV15 to TRBJ2-3; D perhaps matches TRBD2 (6 bases). Sequencing was carried out using PBMCs. CDR3 in DNA: TGTGCCACCAGCCGCGGGAAGGCTAGTGTTTTGTATTTT. It codes for CATSRGKASVLYF.